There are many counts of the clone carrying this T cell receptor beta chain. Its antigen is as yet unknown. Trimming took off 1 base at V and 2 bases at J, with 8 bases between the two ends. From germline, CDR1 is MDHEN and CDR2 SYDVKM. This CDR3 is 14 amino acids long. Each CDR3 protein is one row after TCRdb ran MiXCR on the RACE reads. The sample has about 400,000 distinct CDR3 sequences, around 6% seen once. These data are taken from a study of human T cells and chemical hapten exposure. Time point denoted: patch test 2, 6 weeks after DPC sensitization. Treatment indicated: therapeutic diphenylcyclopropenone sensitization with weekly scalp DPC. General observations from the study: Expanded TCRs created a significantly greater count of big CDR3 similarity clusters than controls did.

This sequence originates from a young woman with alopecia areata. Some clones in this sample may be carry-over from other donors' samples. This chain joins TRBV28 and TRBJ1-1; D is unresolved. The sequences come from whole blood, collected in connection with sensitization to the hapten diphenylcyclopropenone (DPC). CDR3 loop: CASSLSRDNTEAFF. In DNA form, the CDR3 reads TGTGCCAGCAGTTTATCCCGTGATAACACTGAAGCTTTCTTT.